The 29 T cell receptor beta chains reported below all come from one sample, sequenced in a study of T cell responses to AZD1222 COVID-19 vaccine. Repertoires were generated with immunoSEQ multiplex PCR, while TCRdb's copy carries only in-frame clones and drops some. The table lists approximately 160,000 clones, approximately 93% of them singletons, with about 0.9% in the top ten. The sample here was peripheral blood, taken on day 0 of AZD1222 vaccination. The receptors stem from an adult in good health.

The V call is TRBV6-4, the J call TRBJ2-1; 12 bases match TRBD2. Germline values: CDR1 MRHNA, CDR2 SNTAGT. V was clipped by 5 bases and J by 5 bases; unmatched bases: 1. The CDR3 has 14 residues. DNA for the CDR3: TGTGCCAGCAGTCTAGCGGGGGGGAACAATGAGCAGTTCTTC. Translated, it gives CASSLAGGNNEQFF.

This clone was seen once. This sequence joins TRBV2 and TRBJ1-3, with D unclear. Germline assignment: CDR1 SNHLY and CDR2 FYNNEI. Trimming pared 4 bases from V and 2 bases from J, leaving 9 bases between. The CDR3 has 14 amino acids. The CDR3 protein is CASSVRGTGNTIYF. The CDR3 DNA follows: TGTGCCAGCAGTGTCCGGGGTACTGGAAACACCATATATTTT. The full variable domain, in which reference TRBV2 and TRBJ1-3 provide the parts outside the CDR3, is EPEVTQTPSHQVTQMGQEVILRCVPISNHLYFYWYRQILGQKVEFLVSFYNNEISEKSEIFDDQFSVERPDGSNFTLKIRSTKLEDSAMYFCASSVRGTGNTIYFGEGSWLTVV.

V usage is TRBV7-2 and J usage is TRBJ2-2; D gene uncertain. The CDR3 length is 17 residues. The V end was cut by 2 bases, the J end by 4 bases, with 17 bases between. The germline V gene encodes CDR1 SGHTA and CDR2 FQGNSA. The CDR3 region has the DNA TGTGCCAGCAGCTTACGTGGGCCCGTGGTGGGCACCGGGGAGCTGTTTTTT. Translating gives CASSLRGPVVGTGELFF.

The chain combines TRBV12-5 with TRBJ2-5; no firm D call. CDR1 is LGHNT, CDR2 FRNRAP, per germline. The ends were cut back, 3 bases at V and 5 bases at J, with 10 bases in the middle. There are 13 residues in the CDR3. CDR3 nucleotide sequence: TGTGCTAGTGGTTTAAACGCGTGGGAGACCCAGTACTTC. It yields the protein CASGLNAWETQYF.

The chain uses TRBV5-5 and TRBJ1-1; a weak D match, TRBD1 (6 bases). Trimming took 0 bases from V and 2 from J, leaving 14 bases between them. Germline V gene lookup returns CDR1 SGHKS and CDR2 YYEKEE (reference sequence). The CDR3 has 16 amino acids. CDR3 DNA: TGTGCCAGCAGCTTGGTTCTTGGAGGGGGTAACACTGAAGCTTTCTTT. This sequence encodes CASSLVLGGGNTEAFF.

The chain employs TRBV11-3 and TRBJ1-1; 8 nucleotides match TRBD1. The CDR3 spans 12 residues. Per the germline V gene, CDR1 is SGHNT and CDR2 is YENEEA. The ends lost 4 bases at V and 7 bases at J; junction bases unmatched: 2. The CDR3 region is CASSSDRGEAFF. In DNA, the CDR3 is TGTGCCAGCAGCTCAGACAGGGGTGAAGCTTTCTTT.

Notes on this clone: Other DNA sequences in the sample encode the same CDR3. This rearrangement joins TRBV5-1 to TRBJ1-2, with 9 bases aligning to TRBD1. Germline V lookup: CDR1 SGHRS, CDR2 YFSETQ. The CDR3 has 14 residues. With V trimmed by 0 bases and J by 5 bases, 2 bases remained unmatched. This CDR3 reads CASSLGGQGYGYTF. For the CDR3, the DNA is TGCGCCAGCAGCTTGGGGGGACAGGGATATGGCTACACCTTC.

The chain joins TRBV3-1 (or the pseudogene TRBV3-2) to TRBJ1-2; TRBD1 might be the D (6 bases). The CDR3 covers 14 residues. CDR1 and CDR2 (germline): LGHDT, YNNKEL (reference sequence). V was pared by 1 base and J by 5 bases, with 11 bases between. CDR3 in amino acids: CASSQGITGYGYTF. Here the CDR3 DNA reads TGTGCCAGCAGCCAAGGGATTACAGGGTATGGCTACACCTTC.

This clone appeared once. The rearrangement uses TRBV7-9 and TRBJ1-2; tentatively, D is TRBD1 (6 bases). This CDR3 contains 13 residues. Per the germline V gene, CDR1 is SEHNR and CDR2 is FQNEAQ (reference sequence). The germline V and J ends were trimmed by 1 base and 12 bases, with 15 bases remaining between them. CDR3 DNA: TGTGCCAGCAGCTTAGGTGGAGCAGGGGAGGACACCTTC. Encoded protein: CASSLGGAGEDTF.

CDR3 coding DNA: TGTGCCAGCTCAACATCCGGGACAGGGGGACACGAGCAGTACTTC. Protein sequence: CASSTSGTGGHEQYF. J is TRBJ2-7 and V is TRBV18; 11 bases line up with TRBD1. The V gene end was trimmed by 5 bases and the J gene end by 5 bases; junction bases not matched to a gene: 8. This CDR3 has 15 amino acids. Germline V gene data show CDR1 as KGHSH and CDR2 as LQKENI.

The CDR3 loop reads CASLTGGSGNTIYF. The CDR3, as DNA: TGTGCCAGCCTCACAGGGGGGTCGGGGAACACCATATATTTT. The chain uses TRBV28 and TRBJ1-3, with TRBD1 identical over 8 bases. This CDR3 spans 14 amino acids. The V segment lost 8 bases and the J segment 7 bases; nucleotides outside the gene matches: 10. Germline V CDR1 and CDR2: MDHEN, SYDVKM.

The CDR3 region has the DNA TGTGCCAGCAGTTTAAGACAGGGTCATGGCTACACCTTC. As protein: CASSLRQGHGYTF. This chain links TRBV27 with TRBJ1-2; 7 positions agree with TRBD1. The CDR3 length is 13 residues. Trimming cost V 2 bases and J 6 bases; bases outside gene matches: 3. In germline, CDR1 is MNHEY, CDR2 SMNVEV (reference sequence).

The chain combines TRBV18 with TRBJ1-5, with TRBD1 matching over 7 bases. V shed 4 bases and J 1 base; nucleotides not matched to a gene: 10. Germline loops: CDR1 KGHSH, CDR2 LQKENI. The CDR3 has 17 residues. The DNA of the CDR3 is TGTGCCAGCTCACGACAAAGACAGGGACCAAGCAATCAGCCCCAGCATTTT. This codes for CASSRQRQGPSNQPQHF.

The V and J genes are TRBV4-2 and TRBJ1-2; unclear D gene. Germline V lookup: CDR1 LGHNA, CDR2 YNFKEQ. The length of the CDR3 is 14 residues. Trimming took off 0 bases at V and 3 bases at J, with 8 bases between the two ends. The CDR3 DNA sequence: TGTGCCAGCAGCCAAGATCGGACCCACTATGGCTACACCTTC. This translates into CASSQDRTHYGYTF.

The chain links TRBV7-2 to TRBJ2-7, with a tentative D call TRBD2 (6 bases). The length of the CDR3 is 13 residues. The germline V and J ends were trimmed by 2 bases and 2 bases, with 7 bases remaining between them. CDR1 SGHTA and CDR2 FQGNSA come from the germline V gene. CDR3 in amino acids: CASSLTGAYEQYF. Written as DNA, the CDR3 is TGTGCCAGCAGCTTAACGGGAGCCTACGAGCAGTACTTC.

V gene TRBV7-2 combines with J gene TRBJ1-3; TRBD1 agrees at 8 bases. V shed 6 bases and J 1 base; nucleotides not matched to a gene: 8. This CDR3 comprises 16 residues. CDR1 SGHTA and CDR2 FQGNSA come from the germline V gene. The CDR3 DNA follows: TGTGCCAGCAGACAGGACAGGGCGACATCTGGAAACACCATATATTTT. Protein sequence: CASRQDRATSGNTIYF.

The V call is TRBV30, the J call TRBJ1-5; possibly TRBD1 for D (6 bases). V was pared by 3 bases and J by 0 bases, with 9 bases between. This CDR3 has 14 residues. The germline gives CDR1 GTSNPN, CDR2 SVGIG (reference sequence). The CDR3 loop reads CAWSRTVSNQPQHF. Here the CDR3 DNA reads TGTGCCTGGAGCCGGACAGTTAGCAATCAGCCCCAGCATTTT.

CDR3 sequence reads: CASSLNSGITDTQYF. The CDR3 DNA reads as TGTGCCAGCAGCTTAAATAGCGGGATCACAGATACGCAGTATTTT. The chain couples TRBV7-9 to TRBJ2-3, with 8 bases matching TRBD2. Germline CDR1 and CDR2: SEHNR and FQNEAQ (reference sequence). J gave up 2 bases and V 2 bases, and 3 bases lay outside the gene matches. CDR3 length equals 15 residues.

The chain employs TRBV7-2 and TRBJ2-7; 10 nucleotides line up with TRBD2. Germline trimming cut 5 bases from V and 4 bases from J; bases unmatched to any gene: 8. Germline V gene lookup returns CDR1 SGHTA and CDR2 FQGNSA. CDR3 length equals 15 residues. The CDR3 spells CASSGVAGGFYEQYF. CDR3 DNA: TGTGCCAGCAGCGGGGTAGCGGGGGGCTTTTACGAGCAGTACTTC.

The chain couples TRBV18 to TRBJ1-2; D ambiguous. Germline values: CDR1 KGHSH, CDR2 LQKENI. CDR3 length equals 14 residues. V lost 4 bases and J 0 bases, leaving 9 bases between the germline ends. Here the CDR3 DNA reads TGTGCCAGCTCACAGGATGAAGCTAACTATGGCTACACCTTC. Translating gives CASSQDEANYGYTF. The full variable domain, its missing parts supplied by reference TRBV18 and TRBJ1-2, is NAGVMQNPRHLVRRRGQEARLRCSPMKGHSHVYWYRQLPEEGLKFMVYLQKENIIDESGMPKERFSAEFPKEGPSILRIQQVVRGDSAAYFCASSQDEANYGYTFGSGTRLTVV.

The CDR3 coding sequence is TGCGCCAGCAGCCAAGATAAGGACAGGGGAGGCGGAAACACCATATATTTT. It translates to CASSQDKDRGGGNTIYF. The V call is TRBV4-3, the J call TRBJ1-3, with 9 bases lining up with TRBD1. CDR3 size: 17 residues. The V segment lost 0 bases and the J segment 4 bases; nucleotides outside the gene matches: 7. Germline V lookup: CDR1 LGHNA, CDR2 YSLEER.

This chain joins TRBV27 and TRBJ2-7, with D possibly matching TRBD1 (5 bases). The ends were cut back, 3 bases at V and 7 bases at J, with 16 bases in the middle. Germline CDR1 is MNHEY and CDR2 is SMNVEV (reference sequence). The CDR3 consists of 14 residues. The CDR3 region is CASSFEWTSSEQYF. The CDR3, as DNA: TGTGCCAGCAGTTTTGAGTGGACATCAAGTGAGCAGTACTTC.

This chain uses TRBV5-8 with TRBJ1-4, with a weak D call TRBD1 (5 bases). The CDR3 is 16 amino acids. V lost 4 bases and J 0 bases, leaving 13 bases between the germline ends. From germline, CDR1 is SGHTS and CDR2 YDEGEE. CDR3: CASSRDSAATNEKLFF. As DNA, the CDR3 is TGTGCCAGCAGCAGAGACAGCGCTGCAACTAATGAAAAACTGTTTTTT.

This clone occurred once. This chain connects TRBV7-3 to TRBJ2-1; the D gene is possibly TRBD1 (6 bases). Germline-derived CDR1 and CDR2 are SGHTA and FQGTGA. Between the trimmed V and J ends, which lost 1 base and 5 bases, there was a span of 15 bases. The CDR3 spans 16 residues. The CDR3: CASSLRRTALNNEQFF. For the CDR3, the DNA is TGTGCCAGCAGCTTAAGAAGGACAGCCCTCAACAATGAGCAGTTCTTC.

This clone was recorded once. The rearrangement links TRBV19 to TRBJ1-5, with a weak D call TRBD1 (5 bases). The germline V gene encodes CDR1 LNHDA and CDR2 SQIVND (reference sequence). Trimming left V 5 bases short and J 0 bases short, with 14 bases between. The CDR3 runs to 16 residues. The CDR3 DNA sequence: TGTGCCAGTAGTGCAGACAGCATGTATAGCAATCAGCCCCAGCATTTT. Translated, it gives CASSADSMYSNQPQHF. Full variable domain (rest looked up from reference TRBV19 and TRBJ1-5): DGGITQSPKYLFRKEGQNVTLSCEQNLNHDAMYWYRQDPGQGLRLIYYSQIVNDFQKGDIAEGYSVSREKKESFPLTVTSAQKNPTAFYLCASSADSMYSNQPQHFGDGTRLSIL.

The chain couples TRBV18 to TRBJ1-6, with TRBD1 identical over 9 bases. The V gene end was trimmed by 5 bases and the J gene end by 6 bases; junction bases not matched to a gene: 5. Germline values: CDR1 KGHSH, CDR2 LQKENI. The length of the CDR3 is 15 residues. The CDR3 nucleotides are TGTGCCAGCTCAGAGGGACAGGGTGGTAATTCACCCCTCCACTTT. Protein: CASSEGQGGNSPLHF.

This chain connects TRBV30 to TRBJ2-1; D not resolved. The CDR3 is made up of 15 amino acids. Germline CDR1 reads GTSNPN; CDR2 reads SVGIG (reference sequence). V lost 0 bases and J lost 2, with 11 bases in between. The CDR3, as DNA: TGTGCCTGGAGTGTACACAGTTATCCCTACAATGAGCAGTTCTTC. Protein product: CAWSVHSYPYNEQFF.

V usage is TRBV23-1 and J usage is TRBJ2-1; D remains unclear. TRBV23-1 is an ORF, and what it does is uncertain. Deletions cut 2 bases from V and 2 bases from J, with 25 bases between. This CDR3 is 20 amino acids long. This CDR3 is CASSQQAFLGKAKPYNEQFF. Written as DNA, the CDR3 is TGCGCCAGCAGTCAACAGGCTTTTCTAGGTAAAGCCAAACCCTACAATGAGCAGTTCTTC.

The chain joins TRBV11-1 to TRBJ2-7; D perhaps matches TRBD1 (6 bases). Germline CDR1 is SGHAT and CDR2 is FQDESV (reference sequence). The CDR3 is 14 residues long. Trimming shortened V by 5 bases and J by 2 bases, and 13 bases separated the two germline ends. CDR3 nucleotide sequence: TGTGCCAGCAGCGGGGGCGTTTCCACCTACGAGCAGTACTTC. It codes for CASSGGVSTYEQYF.